The source of this TCR beta chain is a study of shared clonotypes between healthy human individuals (dated by TCRdb to the early 2020s). With regard to the full study: Three men and two women, aged 18 to 49 years, made up the cohort. For each donor, CD4 naive and CD4 memory were each given three plates, CD8 naive was given two plates, and CD8 memory was given one plate. To estimate repertoire size and how much clonotypes are shared between individuals, the study performed deep sequencing of blood TCR repertoires from roughly five healthy adults. Libraries were prepared and TCR repertoires were sequenced by different laboratories using diverse techniques, in order to increase sequencing depth and limit assay-specific biases. Each donor's leukapheresis produced roughly between about 0.9 and 9.5 billion PBMCs.

Using the deep immunoSEQ assay, TCR CDR3 regions were amplified from genomic DNA by multiplex PCR. Genomic DNA extracted from each cell subset was distributed evenly over all wells of several immunoSEQ 96-well plates, and each plate served as one replicate. For sorted subsets, around 200 ng genomic DNA, equal to 30,000 or so T cell genomes, was loaded into each replicate PCR. The purified libraries were quantified using a Qubit 3.0 fluorometer, sized with a Bioanalyzer 2100, and then quantified again using the KAPA Library Quantification kit. Each immunoSEQ 96-well plate was sequenced on its own single-read 150-cycle Illumina NextSeq 550 flow cell. In the authors' own workflow: Because the immunoSEQ output included only junctional sequences and no quality scores, the filtering could not be the same as the filtering used for full-length reads. To assign V/J genes and CDR3, sequences were annotated against IMGT germline references using PyIR, a Python wrapper for IgBLAST v1.9. Reads with weak V/J assignments (E-value above 1e-6), missing CDR3, stop codons, out-of-frame junctions, or ambiguous translated residues were removed. V3J clonotypes were defined as sequences sharing the same inferred V gene, J gene, and CDR3 amino acid sequence. Percentage overlap between repertoires was calculated by dividing the number of shared unique clonotypes by the size of the smaller repertoire. Repertoire richness was assessed with RTK rarefaction, the Chao1 estimator, and Recon v2.1 estimates of unobserved clonotypes. Generation probabilities for all TCRbeta clonotypes obtained by the gDNA method from several donors were computed using OLGA. As stored in TCRdb, this immuneACCESS dataset retains in-frame rearrangements with V and J assigned. A fraction of the clones does not appear; measured against another copy, unresolved V genes explain less than half of the discrepancy, and the remainder lacks a known reason. V, J and clone size are taken as reported in that table, and D and trimming were inferred from the DNA itself. This sample comprises a few million clones, 80% to 95% of them detected only once. The top ten clonotypes cover 0.37% of the sample.

Points the paper makes about the study in general: Because the study included a small number of donors, the genetic and exposure-history diversity represented was limited. Rarefaction of sorted-subset datasets indicated incomplete sequencing despite the large sequencing depth. Sharing across several donors was observed for roughly 5% of naive CD4, over 3% of naive CD8, roughly 2.3% of memory CD4, and around 0.4% of memory CD8 clonotypes. Based on pairwise subsampling, the degree of clonotype sharing among donors was expected to be affected by sequencing depth. Naive subsets generally had larger estimated clonotype richness than memory subsets did. Sampling was limited to blood, and TCR repertoires in tissue likely differ from TCR repertoires in blood. Compared with non-shared clonotypes, the clonotypes found in all four sorted-subset donors had higher generation probabilities.

A few counts support this clone. Its recognized antigen is unknown. No base quality information exists; no much larger clone differs at one position. Healthy HIV-negative adults with no recently reported acute infections or vaccinations were included as donors. Every donor was a Caucasian adult living in Nashville, Tennessee, USA. CD4+ T cells were enriched by magnetic negative selection; naive cells were then positively selected on CD45RA, and the negative fraction formed the memory subset. Blood was collected by leukapheresis, and PBMCs were isolated by Ficoll-Histopaque density gradient centrifugation and then cryopreserved in liquid nitrogen vapor phase. Purity and quantity of every magnetically sorted T cell population were checked by analytical flow cytometry. Each sorted fraction had its genomic DNA isolated and then quantified by UV absorbance on a Nanodrop 2000c. Sequenced: naive CD4+ T cells from PBMCs. Explained via the paper, the cell subset or site label denotes: CD45RA+ positively selected. This receptor was obtained from a man aged 18 to 29 in good health. Some clones in this sample may be carry-over from other donors' samples.

The nucleotide sequence reads as follows: TGTGCCAGCTCACGGGACAGCACTGGAAACACCATATATTTT. It is translated as CASSRDSTGNTIYF. The chain joins TRBV18 to TRBJ1-3; TRBD1 matches 7 bases in the middle. From cysteine to phenylalanine, the CDR3 is 14 amino acids long. The only DNA kept is the CDR3, 42 bases in frame from the first base. Trimming leaves V shorter by 4 bases and J shorter by 2 bases, with the junction holding 2 bases beyond the gene matches. CDR1 KGHSH and CDR2 LQKENI are derived from the germline V gene. Reference TRBV18 and TRBJ1-3 proteins supply the regions before and after the CDR3; the full variable domain is: NAGVMQNPRHLVRRRGQEARLRCSPMKGHSHVYWYRQLPEEGLKFMVYLQKENIIDESGMPKERFSAEFPKEGPSILRIQQVVRGDSAAYFCASSRDSTGNTIYFGEGSWLTVV.